This entry lists 20 T cell receptor beta chains sequenced from one sample in a study of monozygotic twins with inflammatory bowel disease. After re-calling the 5' RACE reads, TCRdb lists one entry per CDR3 protein, DNA absent. This sample's table has roughly 300,000 distinct CDR3 sequences. Sequencing was performed on blood. The receptors originated from a human donor with ulcerative colitis or Crohn's disease, or a healthy co-twin of an affected twin (not recorded which).

The CDR3 protein is CASSLGLAGVSTDTQYF. The J gene is TRBJ2-3, the V gene TRBV7-9; the D gene TCRdb calls, TRBD2, cannot be checked with no DNA. Germline V gene data show CDR1 as SEHNR and CDR2 as FQNEAQ (reference sequence). The CDR3 extends over 17 amino acids.

The chain has TRBV5-1 and TRBJ2-1; the D call of TRBD1 rests on TCRdb alone, since no DNA is present to check it. Germline V gene lookup returns CDR1 SGHRS and CDR2 YFSETQ. The CDR3 consists of 14 residues. CDR3: CASSLGPEGNEQFF. Supplemented by reference TRBV5-1 and TRBJ2-1, the full variable domain reads KAGVTQTPRYLIKTRGQQVTLSCSPISGHRSVSWYQQTPGQGLQFLFEYFSETQRNKGNFPGRFSGRQFSNSRSEMNVSTLELGDSALYLCASSLGPEGNEQFFGPGTRLTVL.

The rearrangement joins TRBV7-2 to TRBJ2-1. CDR3 length: 14 amino acids. Germline CDR1 SGHTA, CDR2 FQGNSA. This CDR3 is CASSPRSSYNEQFF.

The chain is built from TRBV6-5 and TRBJ2-3; TCRdb lists TRBD2, though no DNA is available to test this call. The CDR3 loop spans 17 amino acids. CDR1 and CDR2 (germline): MNHEY, SVGAGI. The CDR3 spells CASSYGFTRAITDTQYF.

The chain recombines TRBV28 with TRBJ2-7; TCRdb lists TRBD1, though no DNA is available to test this call. CDR1 is MDHEN and CDR2 is SYDVKM in the germline V gene. The CDR3 contains 14 residues. CDR3 sequence: CASDFGTGGYEQYF.

J is TRBJ2-7 and V is TRBV7-9; the D gene TCRdb calls, TRBD1, cannot be checked with no DNA. Germline V gene lookup returns CDR1 SEHNR and CDR2 FQNEAQ (reference sequence). The CDR3 totals 13 residues. CDR3 protein: CASSLAWAGEQYF. Looking up the rest from reference TRBV7-9 and TRBJ2-7 gives the full variable domain: DTGVSQNPRHKITKRGQNVTFRCDPISEHNRLYWYRQTLGQGPEFLTYFQNEAQLEKSRLLSDRFSAERPKGSFSTLEIQRTEQGDSAMYLCASSLAWAGEQYFGPGTRLTVT.

This chain uses TRBV20-1 with TRBJ1-6; TCRdb's D call of TRBD1 is untestable without DNA. The CDR3 consists of 18 residues. Germline lookup yields CDR1 DFQATT and CDR2 SNEGSKA (reference sequence). CDR3 sequence reads: CSARATGQGGSYNSPLHF.

The CDR3 is CASSSLGQGETQYF. The chain joins TRBV7-6 to TRBJ2-5; TCRdb's D call, TRBD1, is unchecked because there is no DNA. Per the germline V gene, CDR1 is SGHVS and CDR2 is FNYEAQ. The CDR3 covers 14 residues. The full variable domain, in which reference TRBV7-6 and TRBJ2-5 provide the parts outside the CDR3, is GAGVSQSPRYKVTKRGQDVALRCDPISGHVSLYWYRQALGQGPEFLTYFNYEAQQDKSGLPNDRFSAERPEGSISTLTIQRTEQRDSAMYRCASSSLGQGETQYFGPGTRLLVL.

The rearrangement joins TRBV28 to TRBJ1-2; TCRdb returns TRBD1, unconfirmable since there is no DNA. From germline, CDR1 is MDHEN and CDR2 SYDVKM. The CDR3 loop spans 13 amino acids. This chain's CDR3 is CASSGGGPYGYTF.

The chain combines TRBV12-3 or TRBV12-4 with TRBJ1-3. This CDR3 is 13 amino acids long. CDR3 loop: CASSFSGRDTIYF.

The chain combines TRBV7-9 with TRBJ1-2; the D call of TRBD1 rests on TCRdb alone, since no DNA is present to check it. The CDR3 consists of 15 residues. The germline CDR1 and CDR2 sequences are SEHNR and FQNEAQ (reference sequence). CDR3 protein: CASSLGGHGNYGYTF.

The chain has TRBV12-3 or TRBV12-4 and TRBJ2-7; TCRdb returns TRBD1, unconfirmable since there is no DNA. The CDR3 has 13 residues. The CDR3 reads CASSFPPSYEQYF.

V usage is TRBV5-1 and J usage is TRBJ2-3. Germline CDR1 reads SGHRS; CDR2 reads YFSETQ. CDR3 length: 12 residues. This CDR3 is CASSPQRDTQYF.

This chain links TRBV10-1 with TRBJ2-1. CDR1 WNHNN and CDR2 SYGVQD come from the germline V gene (reference sequence). The CDR3 runs 13 residues. This CDR3 reads CATSERANLEQFF.

The V and J genes are TRBV10-3 and TRBJ2-7. This CDR3 is built from 14 residues. Germline CDR1 reads ENHRY; CDR2 reads SYGVKD. This CDR3 is CAISDSGLSYEQYF.

Here the CDR3 reads CATSEEQGLADTQYF. The rearrangement uses TRBV24-1 and TRBJ2-3; TCRdb's assignment of TRBD1 cannot be checked, as there is no DNA. Germline values: CDR1 KGHDR, CDR2 SFDVKD. The CDR3 covers 15 residues.

J is TRBJ2-5 and V is TRBV12-3 or TRBV12-4; TCRdb's D gene call, TRBD2, goes unchecked for lack of DNA. The CDR3 consists of 17 residues. CDR3 sequence: CASSLTSGGNAGETQYF.

The CDR3: CASSSLDLITEAFF. This chain uses TRBV18 with TRBJ1-1. CDR1 and CDR2 from the germline V gene are KGHSH and LQKENI. The CDR3 is made up of 14 amino acids.

This chain joins TRBV5-1 and TRBJ1-3; checking the TCRdb D call of TRBD1 is not possible without DNA. Germline-derived CDR1 and CDR2 are SGHRS and YFSETQ. The CDR3 runs to 14 residues. The CDR3 sequence: CASSLPGPGNTIYF.

The rearrangement joins TRBV6-5 to TRBJ2-5; with no DNA, the TCRdb D assignment of TRBD1 cannot be verified. Germline values: CDR1 MNHEY, CDR2 SVGAGI. The length of the CDR3 is 15 residues. CDR3 sequence reads: CASSLGGEFQETQYF.